This T cell receptor beta chain originates from a study of OX40 agonist ivuxolimab in advanced cancers. This clone turned up a few times. J lost 7 bases, V lost 2 bases, and 10 bases had no gene match. CDR3 size: 15 residues. Germline loops: CDR1 SGHRS, CDR2 YFSETQ. The repertoire was sequenced with immunoSEQ multiplex PCR; TCRdb's copy has only in-frame clones and lacks some. This table holds roughly 86,000 clones, 90% to 95% found once. The TCR comes from an adult with an advanced solid tumor such as melanoma, head and neck, liver or kidney cancer. The sample in question was CD4+ or CD8+ T cells sorted from blood, obtained in a trial of the OX40 agonist ivuxolimab. The chain couples TRBV5-1 to TRBJ2-7, with 9 bases matching TRBD1. CDR3 amino acids: CASSFTGTGRFEQYF. The CDR3 nucleotides read TGCGCCAGCAGCTTTACCGGGACAGGGAGGTTTGAGCAGTACTTC.